This TCR beta chain was profiled in a study of identical twins. The study, taken as a whole, reports: Conclusions rested on cross-sectional statistics rather than following the same donors. Models, which agreed with sharing between unrelated individuals, nonetheless underestimated the out-of-frame TCR alpha sharing seen in monozygotic twins.

The V gene's germline CDR1 is MGHRA and CDR2 YSYEKL. The CDR3 extends over 19 amino acids. Germline trimming cut 4 bases from V and 0 bases from J; bases unmatched to any gene: 13. On this clonotype: Its antigen is not identified.

TCRdb redid the calling of the 5' RACE reads with MiXCR, one entry per CDR3 protein. The sample carries 200,000 or so distinct CDR3 sequences, about 16% recorded once. The data also belong to a second study, concerning T cells expressing NK-cell markers. From that report: Sorting was limited to alpha-beta TCR-expressing T cells with an anti-gamma-delta TCR antibody in several experiments. Also leading the CD3+CD56-NKG2C+ fraction in a few donors were these clonotypes.

Sample: CD8+ T cells sorted from blood. The sequence was obtained from a young woman in good health. This chain uses TRBV4-1 with TRBJ2-1, with 9 positions matching TRBD2. Here the CDR3 reads CASSPSWRGGTSSYNEQFF. The CDR3, as DNA: TGCGCCAGCAGCCCTAGTTGGCGGGGGGGTACGAGCTCCTACAATGAGCAGTTCTTC.